Listed below are T cell receptor beta chains from one sample, sequenced in a study of cytomegalovirus exposure and HLA in healthy donors. This table comes from immunoSEQ multiplex PCR, and its TCRdb copy is limited to in-frame clones, with some not included. The repertoire holds 110,000 or so clones, over 75% seen once, with about 1.7% in the top ten. The specimen was PBMCs. The receptors were gathered from a man aged 40-49 years in good health and CMV-seronegative. The CDR3 runs from the conserved cysteine through the conserved F or W. The order of the fields is clone size, V gene, J gene, D gene, CDR3 protein, CDR3 DNA. The D gene is left open where the match is weak. Rows may omit the clone size; those that give it use once, few, many or a size class.

clone size: few; V gene: TRBV7-8; J gene: TRBJ2-5; D gene: -; CDR3 protein: CASSPGDRKETQYF; CDR3 DNA: TGTGCCAGCAGCCCCGGAGACAGAAAAGAGACCCAGTACTTC
clone size: -; V gene: TRBV10-2; J gene: TRBJ2-7; D gene: TRBD2; CDR3 protein: CASTPSGGYEQYF; CDR3 DNA: TGCGCCAGCACCCCTAGCGGGGGGTACGAGCAGTACTTC
clone size: -; V gene: TRBV6-1; J gene: TRBJ1-1; D gene: -; CDR3 protein: CASSRVRGSGTEAFF; CDR3 DNA: TGTGCCAGCAGCCGGGTCCGGGGTAGCGGGACTGAAGCTTTCTTT
clone size: -; V gene: TRBV5-8; J gene: TRBJ2-5; D gene: -; CDR3 protein: CASSRGQPQETQYF; CDR3 DNA: TGTGCCAGCAGCCGAGGACAGCCCCAAGAGACCCAGTACTTC
clone size: -; V gene: TRBV5-8; J gene: TRBJ2-3; D gene: TRBD2; CDR3 protein: CASSFEGTSGGGGTDTQYF; CDR3 DNA: TGTGCCAGCAGCTTCGAAGGGACTAGCGGGGGGGGTGGCACAGATACGCAGTATTTT
clone size: few; V gene: TRBV5-1; J gene: TRBJ1-1; D gene: TRBD1; CDR3 protein: CASSPGQGLTEAFF; CDR3 DNA: TGCGCCAGCAGCCCCGGACAGGGGCTTACTGAAGCTTTCTTT
clone size: -; V gene: TRBV28; J gene: TRBJ1-5; D gene: TRBD1; CDR3 protein: CASSQQGRSNQPQHF; CDR3 DNA: TGTGCCAGCAGTCAACAGGGGAGGAGCAATCAGCCCCAGCATTTT
clone size: -; V gene: TRBV5-5; J gene: TRBJ2-7; D gene: -; CDR3 protein: CASSLPGGNEQYF; CDR3 DNA: TGTGCCAGCAGCTTGCCAGGGGGGAACGAGCAGTACTTC
clone size: once; V gene: TRBV6-1; J gene: TRBJ1-6; D gene: -; CDR3 protein: CASRFQGGSPLHF; CDR3 DNA: TGTGCCAGCAGATTCCAGGGCGGCTCACCCCTCCACTTT
clone size: -; V gene: TRBV7-2; J gene: TRBJ2-3; D gene: -; CDR3 protein: CASSLSKGGISTDTQYF; CDR3 DNA: TGTGCCAGCAGCTTATCGAAAGGGGGAATCAGCACAGATACGCAGTATTTT